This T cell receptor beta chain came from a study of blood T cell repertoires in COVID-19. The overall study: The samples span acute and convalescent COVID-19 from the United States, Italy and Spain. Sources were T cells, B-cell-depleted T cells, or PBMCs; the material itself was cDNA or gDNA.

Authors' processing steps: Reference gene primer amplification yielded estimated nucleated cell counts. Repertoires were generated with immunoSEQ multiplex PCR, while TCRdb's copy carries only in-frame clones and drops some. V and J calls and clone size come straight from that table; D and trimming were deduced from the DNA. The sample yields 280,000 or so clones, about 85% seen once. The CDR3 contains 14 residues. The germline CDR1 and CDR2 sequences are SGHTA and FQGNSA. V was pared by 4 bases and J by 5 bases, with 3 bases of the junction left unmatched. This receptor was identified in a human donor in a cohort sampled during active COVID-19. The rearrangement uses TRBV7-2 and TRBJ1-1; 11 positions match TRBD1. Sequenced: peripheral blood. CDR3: CASSSRDRGTEAFF. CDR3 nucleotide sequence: TGTGCCAGCAGCTCCCGGGACAGGGGGACTGAAGCTTTCTTT.